This TCR beta chain comes out of a study of blood T cells in healthy people across ages. V lost 7 bases, J lost 6 bases, and 8 bases stayed unmatched. The CDR3 extends over 15 amino acids. Germline V lookup: CDR1 SNHLY, CDR2 FYNNEI. Using a J-beta primer mix together with a sample-barcoded 5' primer, a second PCR was run for about 7 to 12 cycles. TCRdb recomputed calls from the 5' RACE reads with MiXCR, one row per CDR3 protein. The sample records approximately 1,100,000 distinct CDR3 sequences, 40% to 55% being singletons. This rearrangement joins TRBV2 to TRBJ2-1; 11 nucleotides match TRBD2. This receptor was obtained from a woman aged 55-69 years in good health. Sequencing was done on a sample of blood. CDR3 sequence (DNA): TGTGCCAGCATCTTCCGCCTAGCGGGGGGCAATGAGCAGTTCTTC. This translates into CASIFRLAGGNEQFF.